This T cell receptor beta chain stems from a study of blood T cell repertoires in COVID-19. Study context: The samples span acute and convalescent COVID-19 from the United States, Italy and Spain.

CDR1 is MDHEN, CDR2 SYDVKM, per germline. V was clipped by 2 bases and J by 5 bases, with 15 bases between them. The CDR3 consists of 16 residues. Under the authors' procedure: Reference gene primer amplification yielded estimated nucleated cell counts. Measured with immunoSEQ multiplex PCR; TCRdb has only the in-frame clones, and not every one. V and J calls and clone size come straight from that table; D and trimming were deduced from the DNA. The top ten clones hold 9% to 15% of a sample with 200,000 or so clones, about four fifths of them seen once. This receptor was identified in a woman at least 80 years old with COVID-19, enrolled during active disease. The chain recombines TRBV28 with TRBJ2-2, with TRBD2 as a possible D gene (6 bases). The specimen was peripheral blood. CDR3 sequence (DNA): TGTGCCAGCAGTTTAGTTCGGCAGGGAGGAACCGGGGAGCTGTTTTTT. Residues: CASSLVRQGGTGELFF.